This T cell receptor beta chain appears in the sequencing data of a study of metastatic and nonmetastatic thyroid tumors. CDR1 is MGHDK, CDR2 SYGVNS, per germline. CDR3 length: 14 residues. Original handling: The study took CDR3 differences across clinicopathological groups and made a distant-metastasis classifier for papillary thyroid cancer from them. TCRdb reanalyzed the PCR reads via MiXCR. The V and J calls shown here were made by TCRdb, not taken from the authors' results. In the table there are some 21,000 clones, more than 15% of which are singletons. About this clone itself: A junction boundary mismatches the germline segment, possibly from a read error.

Among the patients, none had received any treatment before thyroid surgery. The TCR was taken from a female donor with papillary thyroid cancer or a benign thyroid nodule (not recorded which). Some clones in this sample may be carry-over from other donors' samples. The gene calls are TRBV25-1 and TRBJ1-1; TRBD1 is a possible D gene (5 bases). The sample taken for sequencing was blood. In DNA, the CDR3 is TGTGCCATCAGTGAATCACTCGGTGTGGGGGTGGCTTTCTTT. Protein sequence: CAISESLGVGVAFF.